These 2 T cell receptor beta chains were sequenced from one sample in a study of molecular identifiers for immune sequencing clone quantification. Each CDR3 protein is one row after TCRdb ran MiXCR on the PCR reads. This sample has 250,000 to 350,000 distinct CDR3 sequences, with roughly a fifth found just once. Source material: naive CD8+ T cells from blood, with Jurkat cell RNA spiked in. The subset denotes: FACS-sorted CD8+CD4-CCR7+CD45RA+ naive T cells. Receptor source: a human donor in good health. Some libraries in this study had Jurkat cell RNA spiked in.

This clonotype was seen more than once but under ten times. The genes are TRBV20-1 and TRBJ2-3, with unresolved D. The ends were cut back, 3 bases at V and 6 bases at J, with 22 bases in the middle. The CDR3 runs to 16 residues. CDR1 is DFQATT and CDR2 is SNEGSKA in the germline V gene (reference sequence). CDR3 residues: CSASGAELIVADTQYF. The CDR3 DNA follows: TGCAGTGCTAGCGGTGCGGAATTGATCGTTGCGGATACGCAGTATTTT.

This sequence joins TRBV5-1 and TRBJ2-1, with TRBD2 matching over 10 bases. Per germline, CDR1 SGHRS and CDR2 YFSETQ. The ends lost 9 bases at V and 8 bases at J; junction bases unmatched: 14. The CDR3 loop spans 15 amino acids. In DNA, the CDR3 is TGCGCCATACTCCAGCGGGGGGGCCCCGACCATGAGCAGTTCTTC. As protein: CAILQRGGPDHEQFF.